This T cell receptor beta chain was recovered during a study of cytomegalovirus exposure and HLA in healthy donors. Study results and limitations: Per a prior analysis, the majority of TCR beta V segments were productive roughly 87% or roughly 30% of the time.

A word on this clone: Its antigen is unidentified.

Primers included in the PCR were 60 Vbeta and 13 Jbeta primers. Sequencing used immunoSEQ multiplex PCR; TCRdb keeps in-frame clones, though not all of them. The sample yields 95,000 to 150,000 clones, less than 85% seen once. V lost 1 base, J lost 9 bases, and 22 bases lay in between. Germline CDR1 MGHRA, CDR2 YSYEKL. The CDR3 is 17 amino acids. The V and J genes are TRBV4-1 and TRBJ1-5, with D perhaps matching TRBD1 (6 bases). The sequence derives from a man aged 30 to 39 in good health and CMV-seropositive. The sequenced material came from PBMCs. The CDR3 protein is CASSQALTTGSPWPQHF. The CDR3 nucleotides are TGCGCCAGCAGCCAAGCCCTCACGACAGGTTCGCCTTGGCCCCAGCATTTT.